These 5 T cell receptor beta chains came from one sample sequenced in a study of shared clonotypes between healthy human individuals. Profiled with immunoSEQ multiplex PCR; TCRdb holds only in-frame clones, not every one. The sample consists of 2 million to 2.5 million clones, approximately 95% of them appearing once. Sequenced material: naive CD4+ T cells from PBMCs. Subset in this sample: CD45RA+ positively selected. These receptors were obtained from a man younger than 35 in good health. Some clones in this sample may be carry-over from other donors' samples.

This chain links TRBV4-2 with TRBJ1-5; D unresolved. CDR3 length: 18 residues. Germline V gene lookup returns CDR1 LGHNA and CDR2 YNFKEQ. V lost 0 bases to trimming and J lost 1 base, with 16 bases between them. In DNA, the CDR3 is TGTGCCAGCAGCCAAGATCGTTATAGCGGGCGCAGCAATCAGCCCCAGCATTTT. Translating gives CASSQDRYSGRSNQPQHF.

The CDR3: CASSPTVATDTQYF. The CDR3 nucleotides read TGTGCCAGCTCACCGACAGTCGCCACAGATACGCAGTATTTT. The genes are TRBV18 and TRBJ2-3; weak D call: TRBD1 (5 bases). This CDR3 is built from 14 residues. Germline V lookup: CDR1 KGHSH, CDR2 LQKENI. V was cut by 3 bases and J by 2 bases, with 9 bases left in between.

J is TRBJ2-7 and V is TRBV28; D uncertain. This CDR3 is 16 amino acids long. The germline V gene encodes CDR1 MDHEN and CDR2 SYDVKM. The V end was cut by 8 bases, the J end by 0 bases, with 20 bases between. CDR3 sequence (DNA): TGTGCCAGCGGCCCCCCCCGCTACGCCTCCTCCTACGAGCAGTACTTC. This encodes CASGPPRYASSYEQYF.

The chain employs TRBV28 and TRBJ1-1; 8 bases are a match to TRBD1. The CDR3 length is 15 residues. Germline V lookup: CDR1 MDHEN, CDR2 SYDVKM. V gave up 6 bases and J gave up 3 bases; unmatched junction bases: 9. CDR3 DNA: TGTGCCAGCAGATCTCCCCGGACAGGGTACACTGAAGCTTTCTTT. Its protein is CASRSPRTGYTEAFF. Supplemented by reference TRBV28 and TRBJ1-1, the full variable domain reads DVKVTQSSRYLVKRTGEKVFLECVQDMDHENMFWYRQDPGLGLRLIYFSYDVKMKEKGDIPEGYSVSREKKERFSLILESASTNQTSMYLCASRSPRTGYTEAFFGQGTRLTVV.

V gene TRBV27 combines with J gene TRBJ1-5; D is uncertain. Trimming cost V 4 bases and J 3 bases, with 10 bases left between them. Germline V CDR1 and CDR2: MNHEY, SMNVEV (reference sequence). This CDR3 region has 14 residues. As DNA, the CDR3 is TGTGCCAGCAGTTGGAAAGGGAACAATCAGCCCCAGCATTTT. Amino acid sequence: CASSWKGNNQPQHF.